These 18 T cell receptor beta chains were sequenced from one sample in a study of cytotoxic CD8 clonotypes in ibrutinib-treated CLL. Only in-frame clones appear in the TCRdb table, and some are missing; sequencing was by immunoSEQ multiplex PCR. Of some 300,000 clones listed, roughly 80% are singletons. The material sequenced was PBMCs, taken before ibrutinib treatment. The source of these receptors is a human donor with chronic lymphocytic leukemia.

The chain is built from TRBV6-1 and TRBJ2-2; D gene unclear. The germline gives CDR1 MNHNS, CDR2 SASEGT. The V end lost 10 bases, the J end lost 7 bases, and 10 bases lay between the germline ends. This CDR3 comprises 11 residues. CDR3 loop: CATPADGELFF. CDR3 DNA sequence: TGTGCCACCCCGGCAGACGGGGAGCTGTTTTTT.

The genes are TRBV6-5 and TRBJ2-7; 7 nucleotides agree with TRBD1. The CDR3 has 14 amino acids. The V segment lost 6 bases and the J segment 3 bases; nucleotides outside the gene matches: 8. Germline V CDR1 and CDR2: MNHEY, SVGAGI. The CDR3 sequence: CASRMTGIDYEQYF. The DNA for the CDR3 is TGTGCCAGCAGGATGACAGGGATAGACTACGAGCAGTACTTC.

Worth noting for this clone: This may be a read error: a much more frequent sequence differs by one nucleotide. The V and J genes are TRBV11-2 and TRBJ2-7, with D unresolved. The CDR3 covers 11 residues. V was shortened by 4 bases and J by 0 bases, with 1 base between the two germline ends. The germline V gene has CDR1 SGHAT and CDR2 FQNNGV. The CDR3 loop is CASSSSYEQYF. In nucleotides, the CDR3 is TGTGCCAGCAGCTCCTCCTACGAGCAGTACTTC.

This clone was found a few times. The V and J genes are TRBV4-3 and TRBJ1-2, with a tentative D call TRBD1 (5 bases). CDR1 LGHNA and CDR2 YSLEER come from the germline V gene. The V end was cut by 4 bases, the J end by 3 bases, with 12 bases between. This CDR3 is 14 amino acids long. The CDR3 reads CASSRQGNYYGYTF. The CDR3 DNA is TGCGCCAGCAGCCGCCAGGGCAACTACTATGGCTACACCTTC.

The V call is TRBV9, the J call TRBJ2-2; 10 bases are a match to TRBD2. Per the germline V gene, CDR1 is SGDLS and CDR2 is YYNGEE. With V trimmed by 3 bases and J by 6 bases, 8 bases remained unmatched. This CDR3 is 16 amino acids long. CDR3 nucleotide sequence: TGTGCCAGCAGCGCCTTAGCGGGAGGAGGTGCCGGGGAGCTGTTTTTT. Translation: CASSALAGGGAGELFF.

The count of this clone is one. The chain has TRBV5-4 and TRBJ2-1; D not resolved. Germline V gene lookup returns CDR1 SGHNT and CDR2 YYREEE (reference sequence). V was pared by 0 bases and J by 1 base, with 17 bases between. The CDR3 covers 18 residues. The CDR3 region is CASSLAAIGRRSYNEQFF. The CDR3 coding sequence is TGTGCCAGCAGCTTGGCCGCGATTGGGCGGCGATCCTACAATGAGCAGTTCTTC.

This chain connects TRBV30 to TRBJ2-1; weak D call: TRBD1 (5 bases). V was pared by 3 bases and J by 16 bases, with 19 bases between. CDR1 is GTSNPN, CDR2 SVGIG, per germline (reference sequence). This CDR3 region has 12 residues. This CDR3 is CAWRGSTGVYFF. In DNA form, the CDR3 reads TGTGCCTGGAGGGGCAGTACAGGTGTTTATTTCTTC.

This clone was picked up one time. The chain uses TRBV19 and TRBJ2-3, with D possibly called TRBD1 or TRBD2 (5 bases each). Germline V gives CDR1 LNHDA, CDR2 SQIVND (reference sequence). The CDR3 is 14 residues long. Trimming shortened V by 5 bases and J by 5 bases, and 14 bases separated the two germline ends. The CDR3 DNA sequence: TGTGCCAGTAGTGCTCAGGGACGGGGAGATACGCAGTATTTT. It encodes CASSAQGRGDTQYF.

In nucleotides, the CDR3 is TGTGCCAGCAGCATCACTAGCACAGATACGCAGTATTTT. Protein sequence: CASSITSTDTQYF. The chain carries TRBV5-4 and TRBJ2-3; D call uncertain. CDR1 and CDR2 (germline): SGHNT, YYREEE (reference sequence). V was pared by 4 bases and J by 0 bases, with 6 bases between. The CDR3 loop spans 13 amino acids.

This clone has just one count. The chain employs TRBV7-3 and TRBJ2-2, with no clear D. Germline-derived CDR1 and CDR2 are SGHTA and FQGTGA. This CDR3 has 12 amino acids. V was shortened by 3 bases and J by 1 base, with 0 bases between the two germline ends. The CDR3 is CASSLNTGELFF. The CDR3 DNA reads TGTGCCAGCAGCTTGAACACCGGGGAGCTGTTTTTT.

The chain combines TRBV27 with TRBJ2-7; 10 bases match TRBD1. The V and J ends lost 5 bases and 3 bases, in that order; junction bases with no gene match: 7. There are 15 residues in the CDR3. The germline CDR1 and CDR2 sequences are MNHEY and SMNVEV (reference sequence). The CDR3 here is CASSPRDRGFYEQYF. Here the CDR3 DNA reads TGTGCCAGCAGTCCCCGGGACAGGGGATTCTACGAGCAGTACTTC.

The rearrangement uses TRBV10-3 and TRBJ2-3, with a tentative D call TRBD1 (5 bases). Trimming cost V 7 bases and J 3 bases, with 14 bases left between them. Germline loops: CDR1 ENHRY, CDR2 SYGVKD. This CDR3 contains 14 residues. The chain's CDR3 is CAIKPRVDTDTQYF. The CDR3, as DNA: TGTGCCATCAAGCCCAGGGTTGATACAGATACGCAGTATTTT.

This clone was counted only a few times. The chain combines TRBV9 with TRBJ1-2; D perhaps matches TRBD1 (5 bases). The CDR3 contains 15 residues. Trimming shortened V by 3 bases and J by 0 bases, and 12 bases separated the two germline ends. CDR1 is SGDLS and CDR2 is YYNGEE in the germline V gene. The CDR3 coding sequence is TGTGCCAGCAGCGACCGGGACGGAGCTAACTATGGCTACACCTTC. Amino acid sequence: CASSDRDGANYGYTF.

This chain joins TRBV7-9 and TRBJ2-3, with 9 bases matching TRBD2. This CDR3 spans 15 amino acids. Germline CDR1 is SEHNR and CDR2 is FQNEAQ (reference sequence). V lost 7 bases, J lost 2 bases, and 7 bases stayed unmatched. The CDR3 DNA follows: TGTGCCAGCACCTCGGGACTAGCCCCCACAGATACGCAGTATTTT. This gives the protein CASTSGLAPTDTQYF.

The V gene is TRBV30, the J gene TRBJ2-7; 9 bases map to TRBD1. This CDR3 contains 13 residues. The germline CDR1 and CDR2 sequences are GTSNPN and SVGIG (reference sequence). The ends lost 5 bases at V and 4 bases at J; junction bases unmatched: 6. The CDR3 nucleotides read TGTGCCTGGGGACAGGGGTTGGGGTACGAGCAGTACTTC. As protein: CAWGQGLGYEQYF.

CDR3 loop: CASSEVGGRNNEQFF. CDR3 DNA: TGTGCCAGCAGTGAGGTAGGCGGGAGAAACAATGAGCAGTTCTTC. V gene TRBV6-1 combines with J gene TRBJ2-1, with 7 bases identical to TRBD2. The length of the CDR3 is 15 residues. J was trimmed by 5 bases and V by 3 bases; bases with no gene match: 7. Germline CDR1 is MNHNS and CDR2 is SASEGT.

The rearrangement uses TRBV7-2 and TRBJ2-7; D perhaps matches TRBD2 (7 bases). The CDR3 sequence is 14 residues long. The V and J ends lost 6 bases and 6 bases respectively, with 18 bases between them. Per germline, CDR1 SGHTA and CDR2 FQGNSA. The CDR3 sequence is CASRQGGGPFEQYF. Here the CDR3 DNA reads TGTGCCAGCAGGCAAGGGGGGGGACCGTTCGAGCAGTACTTC.

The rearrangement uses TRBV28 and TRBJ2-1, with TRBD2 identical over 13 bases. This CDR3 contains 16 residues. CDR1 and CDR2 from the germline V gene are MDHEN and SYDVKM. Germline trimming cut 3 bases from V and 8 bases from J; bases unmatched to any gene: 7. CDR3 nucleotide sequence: TGTGCCAGCAGTTTTGGACTAGCGGGAGTAGACGATGAGCAGTTCTTC. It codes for CASSFGLAGVDDEQFF.